The 31 T cell receptor beta chains in this list originate from one sample, sequenced in a study of T cells expressing NK-cell markers. TCRdb re-called the 5' RACE reads, yielding one record per CDR3 amino acid sequence without DNA. The sample table sets out some 500,000 distinct CDR3 sequences. Source material: blood T cells: a sorted CD56 or NKG2C T cell subset, CD4+ or CD8+ T cells, or bulk PBMC T cells (not recorded which). These receptors all come from a woman between 50 and 59 years old in good health.

CDR3 amino acids: CASSLYRNNEQFF. This chain connects TRBV12-3 or TRBV12-4 to TRBJ2-1; the TCRdb call, TRBD1, lacks DNA for checking. The CDR3 is made up of 13 amino acids.

This sequence joins TRBV20-1 and TRBJ2-1; the D gene TCRdb calls, TRBD2, cannot be checked with no DNA. Germline V gene data show CDR1 as DFQATT and CDR2 as SNEGSKA (reference sequence). This CDR3 is built from 21 residues. CDR3 in amino acids: CSARDPLGGLAAKSSYNEQFF.

The J gene is TRBJ2-7, the V gene TRBV19; with no DNA, the TCRdb D assignment of TRBD1 cannot be verified. In germline, CDR1 is LNHDA, CDR2 SQIVND (reference sequence). The CDR3 loop spans 15 amino acids. The CDR3 sequence is CASSLAGRSIYEQYF.

V usage is TRBV7-9 and J usage is TRBJ2-2; TCRdb's assignment of TRBD2 cannot be checked, as there is no DNA. The germline gives CDR1 SEHNR, CDR2 FQNEAQ (reference sequence). The CDR3 has 14 amino acids. CDR3 amino acids: CASSLEAGTGELFF.

This chain joins TRBV20-1 and TRBJ2-5; TCRdb names TRBD1, which stays unverified in the absence of DNA. Germline lookup yields CDR1 DFQATT and CDR2 SNEGSKA (reference sequence). The CDR3 has 14 residues. The CDR3 sequence: CSASPPSYQETQYF.

J is TRBJ2-4 and V is TRBV28; TCRdb lists TRBD1, though no DNA is available to test this call. Germline assignment: CDR1 MDHEN and CDR2 SYDVKM. The CDR3 extends over 13 amino acids. CDR3 protein: CASSSLTGVIQYF.

This chain joins TRBV5-1 and TRBJ2-1; the TCRdb call, TRBD2, lacks DNA for checking. This CDR3 spans 15 amino acids. Germline CDR1 is SGHRS and CDR2 is YFSETQ. CDR3 loop: CASSGSGRLGDEQFF.

This chain joins TRBV20-1 and TRBJ2-2. Germline values: CDR1 DFQATT, CDR2 SNEGSKA (reference sequence). The CDR3 covers 12 residues. The CDR3 sequence: CSVRGAAGELFF.

The rearrangement uses TRBV27 and TRBJ2-2. This CDR3 has 12 residues. CDR1 is MNHEY, CDR2 SMNVEV, per germline (reference sequence). CDR3 sequence reads: CASSFPTGELFF.

This sequence joins TRBV12-3 or TRBV12-4 and TRBJ2-5. The CDR3 sequence is 16 residues long. CDR3 loop: CASSLETRVYQETQYF.

The rearrangement links TRBV20-1 to TRBJ2-7. There are 11 residues in the CDR3. Germline V lookup: CDR1 DFQATT, CDR2 SNEGSKA (reference sequence). This CDR3 reads CSALRNYEQYF.

The rearrangement joins TRBV4-2 to TRBJ2-3; the D call from TCRdb, TRBD2, cannot be confirmed without DNA. Germline V gene data show CDR1 as LGHNA and CDR2 as YNFKEQ. The length of the CDR3 is 19 residues. The CDR3 here is CASSQDKRLAGGISDTQYF.

The chain joins TRBV6-2 or TRBV6-3 to TRBJ2-2; no DNA is available, so the TRBD2 call from TCRdb remains unchecked. Germline V gene sequence: CDR1 MNHEY, CDR2 SVGEGT. The CDR3 has 14 amino acids. This CDR3 is CASLGLAGVGELFF.

This sequence joins TRBV7-3 and TRBJ2-2; TCRdb's D gene call, TRBD2, goes unchecked for lack of DNA. The CDR3 covers 19 residues. CDR1 is SGHTA, CDR2 FQGTGA, per germline. This chain's CDR3 is CASSLTGFGGRANTGELFF.

The rearrangement joins TRBV12-5 to TRBJ1-2. The length of the CDR3 is 12 residues. In germline, CDR1 is LGHNT, CDR2 FRNRAP. This CDR3 reads CASGLARGGYTF.

The rearrangement joins TRBV10-3 to TRBJ2-2. The germline V gene encodes CDR1 ENHRY and CDR2 SYGVKD. The CDR3 extends over 15 amino acids. This CDR3 reads CAIGTESKGTGELFF.

The chain employs TRBV5-5 and TRBJ2-5. The CDR3 is 15 residues long. CDR1 and CDR2 from the germline V gene are SGHKS and YYEKEE (reference sequence). The chain's CDR3 is CASSGTSEVEETQYF.

The V and J genes are TRBV6-5 and TRBJ2-1; as DNA is missing, the TRBD1 call by TCRdb cannot be tested. Germline lookup yields CDR1 MNHEY and CDR2 SVGAGI. This CDR3 region has 12 residues. This CDR3 is CASRGLSNEQFF.

CDR3 residues: CASSQAGGETQYF. The gene calls are TRBV25-1 and TRBJ2-5; TCRdb's D call, TRBD2, is unchecked because there is no DNA. In germline, CDR1 is MGHDK, CDR2 SYGVNS. The CDR3 contains 13 residues. Based on the CDR3 plus reference TRBV25-1 and TRBJ2-5, the full variable domain is EADIYQTPRYLVIGTGKKITLECSQTMGHDKMYWYQQDPGMELHLIHYSYGVNSTEKGDLSSESTVSRIRTEHFPLTLESARPSHTSQYLCASSQAGGETQYFGPGTRLLVL.

The chain couples TRBV20-1 to TRBJ2-4. CDR3 length: 15 residues. Looked up from germline, CDR1 is DFQATT and CDR2 is SNEGSKA (reference sequence). CDR3 residues: CSATVLVTAKNIQYF.

The chain has TRBV11-2 and TRBJ2-1; lacking DNA, the TRBD2 call made by TCRdb goes unchecked. The germline CDR1 and CDR2 sequences are SGHAT and FQNNGV. The CDR3 is 16 residues long. The CDR3 spells CASSSFSGRDYNEQFF.

This chain links TRBV11-2 with TRBJ2-1; TCRdb designates TRBD1, a call that cannot be tested without DNA. The CDR3 totals 17 residues. CDR1 is SGHAT, CDR2 FQNNGV, per germline. The CDR3: CASSLGTTGSSYNEQFF.

The chain joins TRBV13 to TRBJ1-1. Germline-derived CDR1 and CDR2 are PRHDT and FYEKMQ (reference sequence). This CDR3 comprises 13 residues. CDR3 sequence reads: CASSLEGRHEAFF.

The genes are TRBV10-3 and TRBJ2-1; the D gene TCRdb calls, TRBD1, cannot be checked with no DNA. This CDR3 is 14 amino acids long. The V gene's germline CDR1 is ENHRY and CDR2 SYGVKD. CDR3 in amino acids: CAITPDRSYNEQFF.

The J gene is TRBJ2-2, the V gene TRBV29-1; TCRdb returns TRBD1, unconfirmable since there is no DNA. Germline V lookup: CDR1 SQVTM, CDR2 ANQGSEA. The length of the CDR3 is 14 residues. CDR3 sequence: CSARGTENTGELFF.

The chain couples TRBV25-1 to TRBJ2-1. The CDR3 consists of 12 residues. Germline V gives CDR1 MGHDK, CDR2 SYGVNS. The CDR3 protein is CASSEVPGGQFF.

CDR3: CASSARTSGRATYNEQFF. V and J are TRBV5-1 and TRBJ2-1; TCRdb picks TRBD2, but there is no DNA to check that call. This CDR3 spans 18 amino acids. Germline assignment: CDR1 SGHRS and CDR2 YFSETQ.

The chain joins TRBV6-2 or TRBV6-3 to TRBJ2-7. Germline assignment: CDR1 MNHEY and CDR2 SVGEGT. The CDR3 is made up of 12 amino acids. The CDR3 protein is CASSKRKYEQYF.

The chain carries TRBV5-1 and TRBJ2-1; TCRdb proposes TRBD1, but this gene call is untestable without DNA. CDR1 and CDR2 (germline): SGHRS, YFSETQ. This CDR3 has 14 residues. The CDR3 sequence is CASSFPGQGSEQFF.

V and J are TRBV5-6 and TRBJ2-3. From germline, CDR1 is SGHDT and CDR2 YYEEEE. The CDR3 runs to 11 residues. CDR3 loop: CASSFALTQYF. Using reference TRBV5-6 and TRBJ2-3 for the parts outside the CDR3, the full variable domain is DAGVTQSPTHLIKTRGQQVTLRCSPKSGHDTVSWYQQALGQGPQFIFQYYEEEERQRGNFPDRFSGHQFPNYSSELNVNALLLGDSALYLCASSFALTQYFGPGTRLTVL.

V gene TRBV27 combines with J gene TRBJ1-1; TCRdb designates TRBD1, a call that cannot be tested without DNA. Per the germline V gene, CDR1 is MNHEY and CDR2 is SMNVEV (reference sequence). CDR3 size: 15 residues. The CDR3 region is CASSLEGPGNTEAFF.